This entry lists 26 T cell receptor beta chains sequenced from one sample in a study of cytomegalovirus exposure and HLA in healthy donors. The PCR was carried out with 60 Vbeta primers and 13 Jbeta primers. TCRdb keeps only in-frame clones here, not all; method: immunoSEQ multiplex PCR. The sample includes about 130,000 clones, approximately 87% seen only once; the top ten take over 1.5%. The sequencing sample was made of PBMCs. These receptors were taken from a man aged 40-55 years in good health and CMV-seronegative.

V gene TRBV11-2 combines with J gene TRBJ2-1, with 8 bases aligning to TRBD2. Per the germline V gene, CDR1 is SGHAT and CDR2 is FQNNGV. Trimming at V came to 1 base and at J to 5 bases, leaving 10 bases not matched to a gene. This CDR3 comprises 17 residues. CDR3 residues: CASSLVLAGTPNNEQFF. The CDR3 bases are TGTGCCAGCAGCTTAGTATTAGCGGGAACTCCAAACAATGAGCAGTTCTTC.

The V gene is TRBV28, the J gene TRBJ2-5, with D maybe TRBD1 (5 bases). Trimming removed 2 bases at V and 1 base at J, with 14 bases between. CDR3 size: 16 residues. Germline CDR1 reads MDHEN; CDR2 reads SYDVKM. CDR3 DNA sequence: TGTGCCAGCAGTTTAGTAATAGGCAGGGTCCAAGAGACCCAGTACTTC. Amino acid sequence: CASSLVIGRVQETQYF. Combining the CDR3 with reference TRBV28 and TRBJ2-5 gives the whole variable domain DVKVTQSSRYLVKRTGEKVFLECVQDMDHENMFWYRQDPGLGLRLIYFSYDVKMKEKGDIPEGYSVSREKKERFSLILESASTNQTSMYLCASSLVIGRVQETQYFGPGTRLLVL.

This chain links TRBV5-4 with TRBJ1-2; weak D call: TRBD1 (5 bases). V was clipped by 0 bases and J by 2 bases, with 14 bases between them. The CDR3 covers 16 residues. CDR1 and CDR2 (germline): SGHNT, YYREEE (reference sequence). In nucleotides, the CDR3 is TGTGCCAGCAGCTTGGCCTCCGGGCAGGGAAACTATGGCTACACCTTC. Its translation is CASSLASGQGNYGYTF.

This clone has only a few counts. The V and J genes are TRBV7-9 and TRBJ2-3; D not resolved. V dropped 3 bases and J dropped 0 bases, with 7 bases sitting between them. The germline V gene encodes CDR1 SEHNR and CDR2 FQNEAQ (reference sequence). The length of the CDR3 is 14 residues. CDR3 nucleotides: TGTGCCAGCAGCTTGACACTTAGCACAGATACGCAGTATTTT. Translated, it gives CASSLTLSTDTQYF.

The chain combines TRBV7-9 with TRBJ2-2; a weak D match, TRBD1 (5 bases). Germline V gene lookup returns CDR1 SEHNR and CDR2 FQNEAQ (reference sequence). This CDR3 contains 15 residues. With 5 bases removed from V and 5 bases from J, the gap between germline ends came to 15 bases. CDR3: CASSPTQGRTGELFF. CDR3 nucleotides: TGTGCCAGCAGCCCGACCCAGGGTCGGACCGGGGAGCTGTTTTTT. The full variable domain, rest sourced from reference TRBV7-9 and TRBJ2-2, is DTGVSQNPRHKITKRGQNVTFRCDPISEHNRLYWYRQTLGQGPEFLTYFQNEAQLEKSRLLSDRFSAERPKGSFSTLEIQRTEQGDSAMYLCASSPTQGRTGELFFGEGSRLTVL.

This chain uses TRBV9 with TRBJ2-7, with D possibly being TRBD1 (5 bases). V lost 0 bases to trimming and J lost 3 bases, with 10 bases between them. This CDR3 has 14 amino acids. Germline-derived CDR1 and CDR2 are SGDLS and YYNGEE. CDR3 residues: CASSVGVGDYEQYF. The CDR3 coding sequence is TGTGCCAGCAGCGTAGGTGTAGGGGACTACGAGCAGTACTTC.

The V and J genes are TRBV7-3 and TRBJ1-1; 7 bases align to TRBD1. CDR3 length: 15 amino acids. Germline V CDR1 and CDR2: SGHTA, FQGTGA. Trimming cost V 1 base and J 5 bases; bases outside gene matches: 7. This chain's CDR3 is CASSLIPGGRTEAFF. In nucleotides, the CDR3 is TGTGCCAGCAGCTTAATTCCAGGGGGTCGGACTGAAGCTTTCTTT.

The chain has TRBV5-6 and TRBJ1-2; maybe TRBD1 (5 bases). CDR1 is SGHDT and CDR2 is YYEEEE in the germline V gene. The CDR3 consists of 13 residues. Trimming removed 3 bases at V and 0 bases at J, with 6 bases between. CDR3 nucleotides: TGTGCCAGCAGCTCCAGGGCTAACTATGGCTACACCTTC. It is translated as CASSSRANYGYTF.

This clone was picked up a small number of times. The V and J genes are TRBV28 and TRBJ1-4, with a possible D match to TRBD1 (5 bases). This CDR3 is 14 amino acids long. The germline CDR1 and CDR2 sequences are MDHEN and SYDVKM. V was pared by 3 bases and J by 5 bases, with 10 bases between. CDR3 nucleotide sequence: TGTGCCAGCAGTTTGACAGTGCGGAATGAAAAACTGTTTTTT. Translated: CASSLTVRNEKLFF.

The V call is TRBV7-9, the J call TRBJ2-5; 7 positions match TRBD2. The DNA end favors TRBJ2-7, so the J call may be wrong. Germline loops: CDR1 SEHNR, CDR2 FQNEAQ (reference sequence). This CDR3 spans 18 amino acids. CDR3 coding DNA: TGTGCCAGCAGCTTAGCCGTCGCTAGCGGCCCTCCCTCCTACGAGCAGTACTTC. Translation: CASSLAVASGPPSYEQYF.

This clone was found once. The rearrangement uses TRBV7-9 and TRBJ1-6, with TRBD1 as a possible D gene (6 bases). The CDR3 sequence is 15 residues long. V lost 6 bases, J lost 9 bases, and 18 bases lay in between. Per the germline V gene, CDR1 is SEHNR and CDR2 is FQNEAQ (reference sequence). The DNA for the CDR3 is TGTGCCAGCAGATCGGCAGGGGAGTTAGGTTCACCCCTCCACTTT. Amino acids: CASRSAGELGSPLHF.

This CDR3 is CASSGGLARQETQYF. The CDR3 region has the DNA TGTGCCAGTAGTGGTGGTCTAGCCCGTCAAGAGACCCAGTACTTC. The chain uses TRBV19 and TRBJ2-5, with D possibly TRBD2 on 5 matching bases. Looked up from germline, CDR1 is LNHDA and CDR2 is SQIVND (reference sequence). This CDR3 is built from 15 residues. The germline V and J ends were trimmed by 5 bases and 2 bases, with 15 bases remaining between them.

This chain uses TRBV4-3 with TRBJ1-2, with TRBD1 matching over 11 bases. Germline lookup yields CDR1 LGHNA and CDR2 YSLEER. Losses at the gene ends were 0 bases for V and 4 bases for J; bases not matched to a gene: 7. This CDR3 has 17 residues. The CDR3, as DNA: TGCGCCAGCAGCCAAGAGGACAGGGGGCGGAAGGGCTATGGCTACACCTTC. Translated, it gives CASSQEDRGRKGYGYTF.

The chain is built from TRBV5-3 and TRBJ2-5; 9 bases fit TRBD1. TRBV5-3 is assigned to the ORF class and has an uncertain function. The V segment lost 3 bases and the J segment 7 bases; nucleotides outside the gene matches: 7. The CDR3 totals 14 residues. CDR3 residues: CARSSGQGPGTQYF. For the CDR3, the DNA is TGTGCCAGAAGCTCGGGACAGGGCCCAGGGACCCAGTACTTC.

This chain connects TRBV9 to TRBJ2-7, with TRBD1 identical over 7 bases. Germline V gene lookup returns CDR1 SGDLS and CDR2 YYNGEE. V dropped 4 bases and J dropped 5; count of bases not matched to a gene: 6. The CDR3 covers 13 residues. DNA of the CDR3: TGTGCCAGCAGCCAATCCGACAGGGACGAGCAGTACTTC. Encoded protein: CASSQSDRDEQYF.

This clone occurred once. CDR3 DNA: TGTGCCAGCAGCGTAGGATTGGAGGGGGCCATCAACTATGGCTACACCTTC. Amino acids: CASSVGLEGAINYGYTF. V and J are TRBV9 and TRBJ1-2; 7 bases match TRBD1. The CDR3 has 17 residues. The V segment lost 0 bases and the J segment 2 bases; nucleotides outside the gene matches: 10. Germline assignment: CDR1 SGDLS and CDR2 YYNGEE. Filled out from reference TRBV9 and TRBJ1-2, the complete variable domain reads DSGVTQTPKHLITATGQRVTLRCSPRSGDLSVYWYQQSLDQGLQFLIQYYNGEERAKGNILERFSAQQFPDLHSELNLSSLELGDSALYFCASSVGLEGAINYGYTFGSGTRLTVV.

The V and J genes are TRBV5-1 and TRBJ2-5; D possibly corresponds to TRBD1 (6 bases). The CDR3 is 15 residues long. V dropped 4 bases and J dropped 2 bases, with 15 bases sitting between them. CDR1 and CDR2 from the germline V gene are SGHRS and YFSETQ. The CDR3, as DNA: TGCGCCAGCAGCCCGCTCGGGACACCACAAGAGACCCAGTACTTC. Translating it yields CASSPLGTPQETQYF.

The V and J genes are TRBV5-5 and TRBJ2-5; possible D gene TRBD1, 5 bases. The CDR3 is 13 amino acids. Germline V gene sequence: CDR1 SGHKS, CDR2 YYEKEE (reference sequence). Trimming cost V 1 base and J 1 base, with 5 bases left between them. Here the CDR3 DNA reads TGTGCCAGCAGCTTGCAGGGCCAAGAGACCCAGTACTTC. This codes for CASSLQGQETQYF.

The chain links TRBV30 to TRBJ2-7; TRBD1 matches 8 bases. The ends lost 4 bases at V and 5 bases at J; junction bases unmatched: 7. Germline assignment: CDR1 GTSNPN and CDR2 SVGIG (reference sequence). The CDR3 runs to 13 residues. The CDR3 here is CAWNIGTGDEQYF. As DNA, the CDR3 is TGTGCCTGGAACATCGGGACAGGTGACGAGCAGTACTTC.

This chain uses TRBV6-6 with TRBJ2-7; the D gene is possibly TRBD1 (6 bases). The CDR3 extends over 11 amino acids. From germline, CDR1 is MNHNY and CDR2 SVGAGI (reference sequence). Trimming shortened V by 6 bases and J by 4 bases, and 7 bases separated the two germline ends. The CDR3 protein is CASSDRYEQYF. In nucleotides, the CDR3 is TGTGCCAGCAGCGACAGGTACGAGCAGTACTTC.

This chain connects TRBV4-3 to TRBJ2-7, with D maybe TRBD2 (6 bases). With 0 bases removed from V and 0 bases from J, the gap between germline ends came to 12 bases. This CDR3 has 16 amino acids. The germline V gene encodes CDR1 LGHNA and CDR2 YSLEER. The CDR3 is CASSQDRFGSSYEQYF. Written as DNA, the CDR3 is TGCGCCAGCAGCCAAGATAGGTTCGGGAGCTCCTACGAGCAGTACTTC.

J is TRBJ2-1 and V is TRBV19, with 9 bases fitting TRBD1. CDR3 length equals 17 residues. Germline assignment: CDR1 LNHDA and CDR2 SQIVND (reference sequence). With 5 bases clipped from V and 8 bases from J, the junction kept 16 bases outside the gene matches. CDR3 sequence (DNA): TGTGCCAGTAGTGTCGCCCCGGGACAGGGAGGGGACGATGAGCAGTTCTTC. As protein: CASSVAPGQGGDDEQFF.

The chain couples TRBV18 to TRBJ1-1; a possible D gene is TRBD1 (6 bases). V was clipped by 1 base and J by 1 base, with 19 bases between them. The CDR3 contains 18 residues. The germline V gene encodes CDR1 KGHSH and CDR2 LQKENI. In nucleotides, the CDR3 is TGTGCCAGCTCACCACAGACCGGGACAAAACCTTCGAACACTGAAGCTTTCTTT. Translated, it gives CASSPQTGTKPSNTEAFF.

V is TRBV4-1 and J is TRBJ1-6; D call uncertain. This CDR3 contains 13 residues. Germline CDR1 is MGHRA and CDR2 is YSYEKL. Between the trimmed V and J ends, which lost 4 bases and 4 bases, there was a span of 5 bases. The CDR3 nucleotides are TGCGCCAGCAGCCGCGATTATAATTCACCCCTCCACTTT. It yields the protein CASSRDYNSPLHF.

This clone was observed a single time. V gene TRBV28 combines with J gene TRBJ2-3; D is perhaps TRBD1 (6 bases). Germline lookup yields CDR1 MDHEN and CDR2 SYDVKM. The CDR3 is 15 amino acids. V was clipped by 3 bases and J by 0 bases, with 10 bases between them. The CDR3 here is CASSFARGSTDTQYF. CDR3 nucleotide sequence: TGTGCCAGCAGTTTTGCGAGGGGGAGCACAGATACGCAGTATTTT.

The V call is TRBV11-1, the J call TRBJ2-1, with unresolved D. CDR1 SGHAT and CDR2 FQDESV come from the germline V gene (reference sequence). The CDR3 is 15 amino acids. V gave up 3 bases and J gave up 4 bases, with 13 bases separating them. Here the CDR3 DNA reads TGTGCCAGCAGCTTGGAACTGGCGGAGTACAATGAGCAGTTCTTC. This translates into CASSLELAEYNEQFF.